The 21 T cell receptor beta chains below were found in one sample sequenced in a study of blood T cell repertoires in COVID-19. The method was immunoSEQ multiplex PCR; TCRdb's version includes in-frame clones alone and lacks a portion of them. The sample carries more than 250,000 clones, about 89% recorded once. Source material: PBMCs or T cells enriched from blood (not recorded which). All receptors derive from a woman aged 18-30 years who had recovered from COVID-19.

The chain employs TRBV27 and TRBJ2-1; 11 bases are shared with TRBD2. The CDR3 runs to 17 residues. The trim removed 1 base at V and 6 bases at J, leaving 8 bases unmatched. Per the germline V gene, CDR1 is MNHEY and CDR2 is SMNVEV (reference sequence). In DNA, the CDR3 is TGTGCCAGCAGTTTATACCCCGGGACTAGCGGTCTCAATGAGCAGTTCTTC. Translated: CASSLYPGTSGLNEQFF.

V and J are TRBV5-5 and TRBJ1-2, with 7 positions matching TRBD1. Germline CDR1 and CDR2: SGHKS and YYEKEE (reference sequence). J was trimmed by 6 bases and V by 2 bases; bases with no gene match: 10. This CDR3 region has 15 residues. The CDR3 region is CASSFTGDTYNGYTF. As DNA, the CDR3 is TGTGCCAGCAGCTTTACAGGGGATACTTATAATGGCTACACCTTC. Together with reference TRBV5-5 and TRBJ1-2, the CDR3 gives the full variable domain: DAGVTQSPTHLIKTRGQQVTLRCSPISGHKSVSWYQQVLGQGPQFIFQYYEKEERGRGNFPDRFSARQFPNYSSELNVNALLLGDSALYLCASSFTGDTYNGYTFGSGTRLTVV.

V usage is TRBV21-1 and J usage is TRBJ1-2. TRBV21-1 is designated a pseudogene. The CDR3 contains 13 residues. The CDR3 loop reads CASNFPSGNGYTF. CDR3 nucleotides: TGTGCCAGCAATTTCCCCTCGGGAAACGGCTACACCTTC.

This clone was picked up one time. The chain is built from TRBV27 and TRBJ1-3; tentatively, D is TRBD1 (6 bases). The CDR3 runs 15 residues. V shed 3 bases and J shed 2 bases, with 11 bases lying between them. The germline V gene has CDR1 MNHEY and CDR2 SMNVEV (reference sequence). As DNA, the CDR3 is TGTGCCAGCAGTTTCTCCAGGGGAGCTGGAAACACCATATATTTT. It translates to CASSFSRGAGNTIYF.

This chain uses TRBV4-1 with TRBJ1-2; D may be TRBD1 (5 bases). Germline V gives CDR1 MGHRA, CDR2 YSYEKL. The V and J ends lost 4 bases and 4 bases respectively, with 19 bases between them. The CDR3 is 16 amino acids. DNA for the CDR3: TGCGCCAGCAGCCGAACAGGCTCCACTATCATCTATGGCTACACCTTC. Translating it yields CASSRTGSTIIYGYTF.

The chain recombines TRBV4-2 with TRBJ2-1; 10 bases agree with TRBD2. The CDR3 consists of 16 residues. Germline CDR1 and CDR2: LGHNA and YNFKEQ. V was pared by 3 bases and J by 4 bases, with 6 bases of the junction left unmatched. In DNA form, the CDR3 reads TGTGCCAGCAGCCAGACCGGGACTAGCGATTACAATGAGCAGTTCTTC. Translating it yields CASSQTGTSDYNEQFF.

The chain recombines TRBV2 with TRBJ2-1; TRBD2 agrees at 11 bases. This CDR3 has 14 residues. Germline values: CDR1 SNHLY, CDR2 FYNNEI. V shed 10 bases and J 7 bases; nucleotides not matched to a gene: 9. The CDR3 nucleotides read TGTGCCATCCTGGAGGCTAGCGGGAGGAATGAGCAGTTCTTC. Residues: CAILEASGRNEQFF.

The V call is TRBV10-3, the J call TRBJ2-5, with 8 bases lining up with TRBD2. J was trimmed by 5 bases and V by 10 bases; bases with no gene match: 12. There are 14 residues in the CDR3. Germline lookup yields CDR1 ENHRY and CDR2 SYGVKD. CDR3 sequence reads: CATLGAGDVETQYF. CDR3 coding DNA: TGTGCCACCCTTGGAGCGGGGGACGTCGAGACCCAGTACTTC.

CDR3 sequence (DNA): TGTGCCAGCAGCTTAGGGACTAGCTTCACCGTCCTGACTTTC. This sequence encodes CASSLGTSFTVLTF. This chain links TRBV7-9 with TRBJ2-6, with 8 bases lining up with TRBD2. Germline-derived CDR1 and CDR2 are SEHNR and FQNEAQ (reference sequence). There are 14 residues in the CDR3. J gave up 12 bases and V 1 base, and 5 bases lay outside the gene matches. Full variable domain (rest looked up from reference TRBV7-9 and TRBJ2-6): DTGVSQNPRHKITKRGQNVTFRCDPISEHNRLYWYRQTLGQGPEFLTYFQNEAQLEKSRLLSDRFSAERPKGSFSTLEIQRTEQGDSAMYLCASSLGTSFTVLTFGAGSRLTVL.

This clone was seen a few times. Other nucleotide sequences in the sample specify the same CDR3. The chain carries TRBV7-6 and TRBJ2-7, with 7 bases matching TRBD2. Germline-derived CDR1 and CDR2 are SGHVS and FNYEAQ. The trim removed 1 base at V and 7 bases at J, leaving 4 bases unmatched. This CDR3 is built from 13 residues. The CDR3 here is CASSLEGGREQYF. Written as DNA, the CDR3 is TGTGCCAGCAGCTTAGAGGGAGGGCGGGAGCAGTACTTC. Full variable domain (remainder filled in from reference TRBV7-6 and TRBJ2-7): GAGVSQSPRYKVTKRGQDVALRCDPISGHVSLYWYRQALGQGPEFLTYFNYEAQQDKSGLPNDRFSAERPEGSISTLTIQRTEQRDSAMYRCASSLEGGREQYFGPGTRLTVT.

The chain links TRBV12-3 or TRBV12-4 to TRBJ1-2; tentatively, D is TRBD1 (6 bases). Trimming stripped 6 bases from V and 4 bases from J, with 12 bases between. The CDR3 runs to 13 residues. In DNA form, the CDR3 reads TGTGCCAGCAGCCGGGACAACTTCTATGGCTACACCTTC. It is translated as CASSRDNFYGYTF.

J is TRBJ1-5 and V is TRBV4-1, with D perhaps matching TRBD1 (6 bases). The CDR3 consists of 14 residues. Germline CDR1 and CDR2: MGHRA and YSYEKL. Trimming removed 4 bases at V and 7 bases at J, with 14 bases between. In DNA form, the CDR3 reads TGCGCCAGCAGCCTCGACAGGCGGCGACAGCCCCAGCATTTT. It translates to CASSLDRRRQPQHF.

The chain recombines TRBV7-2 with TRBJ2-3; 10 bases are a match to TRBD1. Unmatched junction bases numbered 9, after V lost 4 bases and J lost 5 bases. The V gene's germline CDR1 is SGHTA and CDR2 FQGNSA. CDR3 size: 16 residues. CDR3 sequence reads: CASSSLRQGAKDTQYF. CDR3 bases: TGTGCCAGCAGCTCCCTAAGACAGGGGGCAAAAGATACGCAGTATTTT.

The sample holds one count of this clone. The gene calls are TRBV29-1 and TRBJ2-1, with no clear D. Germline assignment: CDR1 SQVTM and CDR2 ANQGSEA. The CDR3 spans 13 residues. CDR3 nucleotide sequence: TGCAGTTTTTTCATGACTGGCTGGAATGAGCAGTTCTTC. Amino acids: CSFFMTGWNEQFF.

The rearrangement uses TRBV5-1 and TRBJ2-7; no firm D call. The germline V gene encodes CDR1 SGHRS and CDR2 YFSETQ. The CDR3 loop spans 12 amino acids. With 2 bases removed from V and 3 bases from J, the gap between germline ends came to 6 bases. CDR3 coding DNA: TGCGCCAGCAGCTTAAACGGCTACGAGCAGTACTTC. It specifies CASSLNGYEQYF.

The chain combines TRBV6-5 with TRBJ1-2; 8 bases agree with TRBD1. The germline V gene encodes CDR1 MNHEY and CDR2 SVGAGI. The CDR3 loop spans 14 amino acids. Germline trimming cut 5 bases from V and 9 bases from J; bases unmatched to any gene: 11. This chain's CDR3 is CASSTGTGTFSYTF. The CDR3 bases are TGTGCCAGCAGTACCGGGACAGGAACTTTCAGCTACACCTTC.

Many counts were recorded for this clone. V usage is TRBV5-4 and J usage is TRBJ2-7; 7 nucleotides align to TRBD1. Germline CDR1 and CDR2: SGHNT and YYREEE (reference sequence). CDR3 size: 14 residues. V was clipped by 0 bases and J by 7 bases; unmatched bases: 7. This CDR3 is CASSLGQGFQEQYF. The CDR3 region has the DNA TGTGCCAGCAGCTTGGGACAGGGTTTCCAGGAGCAGTACTTC.

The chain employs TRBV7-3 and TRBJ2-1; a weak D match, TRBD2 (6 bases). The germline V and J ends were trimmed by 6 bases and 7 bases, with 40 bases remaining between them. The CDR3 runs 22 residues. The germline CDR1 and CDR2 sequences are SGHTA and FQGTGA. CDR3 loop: CASSGAPGLIPGWNPGRNEQFF. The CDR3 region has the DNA TGTGCCAGCAGTGGTGCCCCCGGCCTTATTCCGGGATGGAACCCAGGGAGGAATGAGCAGTTCTTC.

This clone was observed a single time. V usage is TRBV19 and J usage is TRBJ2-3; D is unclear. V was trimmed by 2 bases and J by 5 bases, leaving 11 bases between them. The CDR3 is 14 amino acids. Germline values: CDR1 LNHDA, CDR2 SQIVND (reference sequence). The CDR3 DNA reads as TGTGCCAGTAGTATACTGGTGAAGCAAGATACGCAGTATTTT. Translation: CASSILVKQDTQYF.

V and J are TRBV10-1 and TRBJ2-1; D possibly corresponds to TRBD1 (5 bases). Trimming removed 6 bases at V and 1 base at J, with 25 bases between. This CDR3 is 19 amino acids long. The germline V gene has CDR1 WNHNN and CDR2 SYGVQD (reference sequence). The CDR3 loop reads CASSDQSSWKGLSYNEQFF. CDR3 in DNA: TGCGCCAGCAGCGATCAGTCCAGCTGGAAGGGGCTATCCTACAATGAGCAGTTCTTC.

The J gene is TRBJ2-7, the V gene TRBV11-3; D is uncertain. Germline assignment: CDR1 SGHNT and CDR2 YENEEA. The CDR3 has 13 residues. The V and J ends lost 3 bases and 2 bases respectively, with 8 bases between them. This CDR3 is CASSFSFTYEQYF. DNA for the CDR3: TGTGCCAGCAGCTTTAGCTTTACCTACGAGCAGTACTTC.